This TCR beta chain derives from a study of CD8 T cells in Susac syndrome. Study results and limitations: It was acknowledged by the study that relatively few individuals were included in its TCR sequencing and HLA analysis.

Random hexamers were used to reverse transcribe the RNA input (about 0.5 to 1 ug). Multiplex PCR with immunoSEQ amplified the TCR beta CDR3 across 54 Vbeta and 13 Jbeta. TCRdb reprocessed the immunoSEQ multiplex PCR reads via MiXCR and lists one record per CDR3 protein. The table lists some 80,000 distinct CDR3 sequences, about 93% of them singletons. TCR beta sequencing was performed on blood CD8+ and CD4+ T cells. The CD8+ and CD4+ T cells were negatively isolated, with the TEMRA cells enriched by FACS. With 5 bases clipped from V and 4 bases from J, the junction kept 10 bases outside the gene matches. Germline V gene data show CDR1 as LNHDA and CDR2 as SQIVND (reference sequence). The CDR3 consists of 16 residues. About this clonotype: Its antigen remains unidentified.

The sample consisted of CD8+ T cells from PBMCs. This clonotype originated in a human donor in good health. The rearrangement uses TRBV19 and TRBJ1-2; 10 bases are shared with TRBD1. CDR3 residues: CASSSGGQGIGYGYTF. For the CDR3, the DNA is TGTGCCAGTAGTTCAGGGGGACAGGGGATTGGCTATGGCTACACCTTC.